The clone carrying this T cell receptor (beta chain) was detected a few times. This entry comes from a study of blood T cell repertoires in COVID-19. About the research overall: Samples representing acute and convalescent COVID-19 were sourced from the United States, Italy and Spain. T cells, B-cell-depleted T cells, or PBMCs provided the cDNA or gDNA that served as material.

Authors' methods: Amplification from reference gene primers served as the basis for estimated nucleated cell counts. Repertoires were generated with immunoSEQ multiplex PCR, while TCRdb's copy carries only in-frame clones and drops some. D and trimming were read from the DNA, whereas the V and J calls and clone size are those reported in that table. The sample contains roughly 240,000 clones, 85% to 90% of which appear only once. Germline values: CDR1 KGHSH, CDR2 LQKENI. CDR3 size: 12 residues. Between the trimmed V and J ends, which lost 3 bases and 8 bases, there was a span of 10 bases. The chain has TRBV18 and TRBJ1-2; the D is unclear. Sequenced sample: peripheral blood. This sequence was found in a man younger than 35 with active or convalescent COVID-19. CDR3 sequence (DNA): TGTGCCAGCTCACCCCGGGAGATAGGCTACACCTTC. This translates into CASSPREIGYTF.